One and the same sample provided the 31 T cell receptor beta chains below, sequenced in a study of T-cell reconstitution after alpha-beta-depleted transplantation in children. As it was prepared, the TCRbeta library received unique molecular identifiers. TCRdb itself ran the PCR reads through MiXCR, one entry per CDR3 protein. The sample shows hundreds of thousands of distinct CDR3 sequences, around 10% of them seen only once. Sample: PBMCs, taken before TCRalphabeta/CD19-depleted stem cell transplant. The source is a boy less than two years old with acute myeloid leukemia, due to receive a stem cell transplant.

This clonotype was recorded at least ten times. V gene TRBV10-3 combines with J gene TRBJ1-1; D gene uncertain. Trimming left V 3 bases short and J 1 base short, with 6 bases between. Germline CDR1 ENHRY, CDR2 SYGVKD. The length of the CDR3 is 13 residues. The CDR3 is CAISDQANTEAFF. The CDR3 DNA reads TGTGCCATCAGTGATCAGGCGAACACTGAAGCTTTCTTT.

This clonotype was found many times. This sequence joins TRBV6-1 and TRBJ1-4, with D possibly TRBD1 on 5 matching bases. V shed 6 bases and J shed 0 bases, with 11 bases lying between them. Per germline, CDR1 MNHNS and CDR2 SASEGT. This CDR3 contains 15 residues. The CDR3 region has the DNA TGTGCCAGCAGAGGGGAGAGGGCAACTAATGAAAAACTGTTTTTT. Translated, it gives CASRGERATNEKLFF.

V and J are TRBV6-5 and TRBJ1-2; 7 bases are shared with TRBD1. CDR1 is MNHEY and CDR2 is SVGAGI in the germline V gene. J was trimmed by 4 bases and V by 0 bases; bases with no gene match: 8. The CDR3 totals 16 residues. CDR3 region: CASSYSPQGITYGYTF. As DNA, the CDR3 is TGTGCCAGCAGTTACTCCCCACAGGGGATAACCTATGGCTACACCTTC.

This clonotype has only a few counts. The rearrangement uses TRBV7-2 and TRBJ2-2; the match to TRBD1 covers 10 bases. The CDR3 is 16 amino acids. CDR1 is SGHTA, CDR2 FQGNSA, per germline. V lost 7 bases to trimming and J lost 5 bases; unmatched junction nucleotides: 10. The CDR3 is CASNSRDRGGTGELFF. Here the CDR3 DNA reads TGTGCCAGCAACTCCCGGGACAGGGGCGGTACCGGGGAGCTGTTTTTT.

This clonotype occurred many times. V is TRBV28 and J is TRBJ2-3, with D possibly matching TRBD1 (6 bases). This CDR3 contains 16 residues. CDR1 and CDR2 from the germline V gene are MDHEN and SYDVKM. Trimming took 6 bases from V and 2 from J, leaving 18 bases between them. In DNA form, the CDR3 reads TGTGCCAGCAGCCTAGTACGGGACACAAACACAGATACGCAGTATTTT. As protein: CASSLVRDTNTDTQYF.

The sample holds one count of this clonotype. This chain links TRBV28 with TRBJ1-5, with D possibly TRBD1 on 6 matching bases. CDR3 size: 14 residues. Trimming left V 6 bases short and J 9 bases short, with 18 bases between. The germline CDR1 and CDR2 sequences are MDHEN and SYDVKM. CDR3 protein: CASSSGGQERPQHF. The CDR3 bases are TGTGCCAGCAGCTCCGGGGGCCAGGAGCGGCCCCAGCATTTT.

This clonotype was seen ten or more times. This chain's CDR3 is CASSLDYAGGFNEQFF. The CDR3 DNA reads as TGTGCCAGCAGCTTAGATTATGCGGGAGGGTTCAATGAGCAGTTCTTC. The V gene is TRBV11-3, the J gene TRBJ2-1; TRBD2 aligns across 9 bases. Trimming removed 0 bases from V and 6 bases from J; junction bases left unmatched: 6. Germline V gives CDR1 SGHNT, CDR2 YENEEA. The CDR3 covers 16 residues.

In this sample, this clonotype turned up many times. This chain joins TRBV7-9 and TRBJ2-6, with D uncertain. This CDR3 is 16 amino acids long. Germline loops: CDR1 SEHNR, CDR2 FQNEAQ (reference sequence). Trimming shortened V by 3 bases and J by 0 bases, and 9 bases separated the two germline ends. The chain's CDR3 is CASSFPGYSGANVLTF. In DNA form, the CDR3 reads TGTGCCAGCAGCTTCCCGGGTTACTCTGGGGCCAACGTCCTGACTTTC.

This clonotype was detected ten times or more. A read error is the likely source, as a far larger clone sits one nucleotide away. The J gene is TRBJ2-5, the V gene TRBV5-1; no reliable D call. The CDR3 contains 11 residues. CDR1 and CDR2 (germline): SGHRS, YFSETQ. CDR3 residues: CASILGETQYF. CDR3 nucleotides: TGCGCCAGCATCTTGGGGGAGACCCAGTACTTC.

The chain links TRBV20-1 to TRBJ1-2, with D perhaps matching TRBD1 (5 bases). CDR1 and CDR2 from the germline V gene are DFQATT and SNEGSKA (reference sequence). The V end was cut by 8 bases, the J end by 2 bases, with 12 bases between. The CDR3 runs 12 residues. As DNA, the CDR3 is TGCAGTTTGAGTCGGGGGAACTATGGCTACACCTTC. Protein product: CSLSRGNYGYTF.

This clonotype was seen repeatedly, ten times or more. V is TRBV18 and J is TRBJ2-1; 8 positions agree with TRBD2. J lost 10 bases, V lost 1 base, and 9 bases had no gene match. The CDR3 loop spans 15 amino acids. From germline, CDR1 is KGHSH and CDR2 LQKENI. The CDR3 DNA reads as TGTGCCAGCTCACCACTCCAGCGGGAGCAGGACGAGCAGTTCTTC. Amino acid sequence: CASSPLQREQDEQFF. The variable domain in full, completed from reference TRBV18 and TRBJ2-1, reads NAGVMQNPRHLVRRRGQEARLRCSPMKGHSHVYWYRQLPEEGLKFMVYLQKENIIDESGMPKERFSAEFPKEGPSILRIQQVVRGDSAAYFCASSPLQREQDEQFFGPGTRLTVL.

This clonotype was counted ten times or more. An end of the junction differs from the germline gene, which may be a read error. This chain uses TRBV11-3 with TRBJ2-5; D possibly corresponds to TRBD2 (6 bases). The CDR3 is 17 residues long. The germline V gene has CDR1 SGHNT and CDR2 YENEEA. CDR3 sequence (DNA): TGTGCCAGCAGCTTAGCAATAGCGGATCGGGGCCAAGAGGCCCAGTACTTC. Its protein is CASSLAIADRGQEAQYF. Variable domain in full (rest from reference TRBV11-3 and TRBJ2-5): EAGVVQSPRYKIIEKKQPVAFWCNPISGHNTLYWYLQNLGQGPELLIRYENEEAVDDSQLPKDRFSAERLKGVDSTLKIQPAELGDSAVYLCASSLAIADRGQEAQYFGPGTRLLVL.

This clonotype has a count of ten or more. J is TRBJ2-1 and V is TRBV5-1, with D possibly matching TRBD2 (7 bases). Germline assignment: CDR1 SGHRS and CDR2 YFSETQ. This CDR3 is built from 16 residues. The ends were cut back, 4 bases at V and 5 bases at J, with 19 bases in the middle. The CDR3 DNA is TGCGCCAGCAGCCCCACCCGGGGGGCAGGACACAATGAGCAGTTCTTC. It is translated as CASSPTRGAGHNEQFF.

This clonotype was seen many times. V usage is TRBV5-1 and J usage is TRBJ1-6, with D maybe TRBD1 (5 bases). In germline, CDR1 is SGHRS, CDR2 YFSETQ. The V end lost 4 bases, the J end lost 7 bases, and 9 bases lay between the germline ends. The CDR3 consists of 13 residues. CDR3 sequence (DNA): TGCGCCAGCAGCGTCGGGGGGAATTCACCCCTCCACTTT. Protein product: CASSVGGNSPLHF.

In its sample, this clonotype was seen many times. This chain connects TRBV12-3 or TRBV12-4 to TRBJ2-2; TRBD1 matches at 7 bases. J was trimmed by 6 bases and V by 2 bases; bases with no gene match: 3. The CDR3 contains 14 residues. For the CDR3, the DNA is TGTGCCAGCAGTTTACTCCAGGGGGCCGGGGAGCTGTTTTTT. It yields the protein CASSLLQGAGELFF.

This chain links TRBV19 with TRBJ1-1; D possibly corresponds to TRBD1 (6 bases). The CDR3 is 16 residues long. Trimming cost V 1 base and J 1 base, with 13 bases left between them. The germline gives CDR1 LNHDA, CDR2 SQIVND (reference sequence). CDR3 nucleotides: TGTGCCAGTAGTATAGCCCTCCGGGACACGAACACTGAAGCTTTCTTT. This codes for CASSIALRDTNTEAFF.

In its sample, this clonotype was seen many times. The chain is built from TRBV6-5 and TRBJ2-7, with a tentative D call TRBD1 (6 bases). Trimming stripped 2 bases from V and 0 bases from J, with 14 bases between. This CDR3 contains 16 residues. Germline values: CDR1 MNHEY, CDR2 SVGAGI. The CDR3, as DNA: TGTGCCAGCAGTTACGGTAGGACAGTTAGCTCCTACGAGCAGTACTTC. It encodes CASSYGRTVSSYEQYF.

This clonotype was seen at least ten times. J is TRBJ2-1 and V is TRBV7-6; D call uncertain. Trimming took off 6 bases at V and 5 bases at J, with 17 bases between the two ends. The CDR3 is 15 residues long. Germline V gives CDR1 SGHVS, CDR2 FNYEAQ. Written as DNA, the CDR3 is TGTGCCAGCAGTCCCCCGGGCCTTGGGCACAATGAGCAGTTCTTC. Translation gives CASSPPGLGHNEQFF.

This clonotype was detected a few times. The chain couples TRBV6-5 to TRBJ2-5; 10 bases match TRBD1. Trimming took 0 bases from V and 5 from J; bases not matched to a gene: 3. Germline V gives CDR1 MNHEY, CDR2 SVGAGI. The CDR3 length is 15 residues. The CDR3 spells CASSYSTGGRETQYF. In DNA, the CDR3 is TGTGCCAGCAGTTACTCGACAGGGGGCAGGGAGACCCAGTACTTC.

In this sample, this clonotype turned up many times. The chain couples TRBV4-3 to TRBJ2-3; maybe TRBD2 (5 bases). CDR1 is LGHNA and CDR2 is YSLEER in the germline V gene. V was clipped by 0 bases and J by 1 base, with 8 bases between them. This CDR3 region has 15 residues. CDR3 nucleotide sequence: TGCGCCAGCAGCCAAGATCGCGGGCGCACAGATACGCAGTATTTT. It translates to CASSQDRGRTDTQYF.

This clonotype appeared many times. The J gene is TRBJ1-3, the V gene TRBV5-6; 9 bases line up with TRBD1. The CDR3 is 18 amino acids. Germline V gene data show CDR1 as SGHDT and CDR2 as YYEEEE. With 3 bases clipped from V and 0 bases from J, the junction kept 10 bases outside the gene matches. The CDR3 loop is CASSSDRGRSLSGNTIYF. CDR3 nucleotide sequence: TGTGCCAGCAGCTCGGACAGGGGAAGGAGCCTCTCTGGAAACACCATATATTTT.

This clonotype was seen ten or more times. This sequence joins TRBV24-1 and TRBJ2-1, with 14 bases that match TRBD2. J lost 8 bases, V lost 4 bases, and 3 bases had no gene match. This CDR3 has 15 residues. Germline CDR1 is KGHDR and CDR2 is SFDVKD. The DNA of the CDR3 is TGTGCCACCAGTGACCTGGGACTAGCGGGGGATGAGCAGTTCTTC. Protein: CATSDLGLAGDEQFF.

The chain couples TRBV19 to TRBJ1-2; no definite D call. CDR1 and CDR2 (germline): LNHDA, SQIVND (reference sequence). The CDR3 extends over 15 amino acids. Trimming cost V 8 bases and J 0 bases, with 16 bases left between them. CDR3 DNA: TGTGCCAGTGCAGCGGGAACAGCTACTAACTATGGCTACACCTTC. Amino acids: CASAAGTATNYGYTF.

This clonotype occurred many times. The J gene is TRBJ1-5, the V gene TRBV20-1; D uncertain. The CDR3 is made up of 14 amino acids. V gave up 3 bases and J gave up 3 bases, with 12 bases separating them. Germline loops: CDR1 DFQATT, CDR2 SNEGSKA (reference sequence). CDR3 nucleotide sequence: TGCAGTGCTAGCTCCCCATCTAACAATCAGCCCCAGCATTTT. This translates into CSASSPSNNQPQHF.

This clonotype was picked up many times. CDR3 DNA: TGTGCCAGCAGCTTAACTCCCTTAGGTGGGCGTGGGTCCTACGAGCAGTACTTC. It encodes CASSLTPLGGRGSYEQYF. The chain has TRBV11-1 and TRBJ2-7; no clear D. The CDR3 loop spans 18 amino acids. V was trimmed by 2 bases and J by 1 base, leaving 21 bases between them. Germline V gene lookup returns CDR1 SGHAT and CDR2 FQDESV (reference sequence).

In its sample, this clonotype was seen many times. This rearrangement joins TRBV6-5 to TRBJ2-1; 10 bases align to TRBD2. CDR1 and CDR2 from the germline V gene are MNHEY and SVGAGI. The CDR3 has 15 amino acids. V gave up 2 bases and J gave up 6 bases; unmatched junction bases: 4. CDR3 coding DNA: TGTGCCAGCAGTTACCTTCTAGCGGGGGTCAATGAGCAGTTCTTC. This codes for CASSYLLAGVNEQFF.

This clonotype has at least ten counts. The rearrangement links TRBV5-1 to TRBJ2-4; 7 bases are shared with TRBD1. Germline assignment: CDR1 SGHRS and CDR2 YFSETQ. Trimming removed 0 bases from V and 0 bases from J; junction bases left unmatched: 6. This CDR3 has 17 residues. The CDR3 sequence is CASSLGQGPIAKNIQYF. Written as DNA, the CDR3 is TGCGCCAGCAGCTTGGGACAGGGTCCTATAGCCAAAAACATTCAGTACTTC.

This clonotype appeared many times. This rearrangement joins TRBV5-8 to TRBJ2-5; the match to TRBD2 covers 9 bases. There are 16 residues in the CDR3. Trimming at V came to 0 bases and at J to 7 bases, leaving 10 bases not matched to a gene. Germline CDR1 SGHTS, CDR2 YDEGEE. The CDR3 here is CASSLGLAGLARTQYF. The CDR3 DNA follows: TGTGCCAGCAGCTTGGGGCTAGCGGGACTCGCGAGGACCCAGTACTTC.

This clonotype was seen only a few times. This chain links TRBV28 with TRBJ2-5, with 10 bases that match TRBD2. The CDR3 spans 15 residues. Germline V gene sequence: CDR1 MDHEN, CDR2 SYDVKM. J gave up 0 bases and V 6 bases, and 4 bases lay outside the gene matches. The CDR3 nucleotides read TGTGCCAGCAGCCCCGGGACTAGCGACCAAGAGACCCAGTACTTC. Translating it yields CASSPGTSDQETQYF.

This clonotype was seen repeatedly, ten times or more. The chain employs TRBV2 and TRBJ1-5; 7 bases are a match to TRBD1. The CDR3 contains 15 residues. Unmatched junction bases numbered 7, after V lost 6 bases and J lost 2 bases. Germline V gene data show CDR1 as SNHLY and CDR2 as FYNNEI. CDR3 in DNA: TGTGCCAGCAGCGACAGGGTTCGAGGCAATCAGCCCCAGCATTTT. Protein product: CASSDRVRGNQPQHF.

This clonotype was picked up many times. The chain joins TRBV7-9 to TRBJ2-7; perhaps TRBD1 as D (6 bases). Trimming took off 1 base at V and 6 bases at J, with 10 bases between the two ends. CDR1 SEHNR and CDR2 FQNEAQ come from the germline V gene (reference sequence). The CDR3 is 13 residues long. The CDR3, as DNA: TGTGCCAGCAGCTTAGAGACAGGCCCCGAGCAGTACTTC. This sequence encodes CASSLETGPEQYF.